The next 16 T cell receptor beta chains were all read from a single sample in a study of vaccination and CD4 T cells after COVID-19. Sequenced with the Oncomine TCR Beta short-read assay was DNA taken from cultured CD4+ T cells. TCRdb processed the PCR reads anew with MiXCR; each CDR3 protein has one entry. The repertoire has some 16,000 distinct CDR3 sequences, roughly 77% of them found once; the top ten carry about 16%. These TCRs' antigens remain unknown. As to treatment: roughly 11-day PBMC culture with coronavirus spike peptide pools or control peptides (ViraFEST assay). Sequenced sample: CD4+ T cells from blood, cultured in vitro. Every receptor here comes from a human donor who had recovered from COVID-19.

J is TRBJ2-1 and V is TRBV19, with TRBD1 identical over 8 bases. V lost 4 bases to trimming and J lost 9 bases; unmatched junction nucleotides: 14. The CDR3 length is 16 residues. Germline V gene data show CDR1 as LNHDA and CDR2 as SQIVND (reference sequence). The CDR3 region is CASSRDGTGRVSEQFF. CDR3 DNA sequence: TGTGCCAGTAGTAGGGACGGGACAGGCCGCGTGAGTGAGCAGTTCTTC.

This chain uses TRBV2 with TRBJ1-3; maybe TRBD1 (5 bases). Germline V CDR1 and CDR2: SNHLY, FYNNEI. V lost 7 bases, J lost 0 bases, and 16 bases lay in between. This CDR3 is 16 amino acids long. CDR3 DNA sequence: TGTGCCAGCAACCGAAGGGGCAGCACCTCTGGAAACACCATATATTTT. Its protein is CASNRRGSTSGNTIYF.

The chain employs TRBV7-2 and TRBJ2-1; possibly TRBD1 or TRBD2 for D (6 bases each). CDR3 length: 15 amino acids. Germline CDR1 is SGHTA and CDR2 is FQGNSA. The ends were cut back, 3 bases at V and 5 bases at J, with 14 bases in the middle. CDR3 in DNA: TGTGCCAGCAGCTTTTCGGGGGCGGGTAACAATGAGCAGTTCTTC. This encodes CASSFSGAGNNEQFF.

This clonotype was seen a few times. This rearrangement joins TRBV6-2 or TRBV6-3 to TRBJ1-6; weak D call: TRBD1 (6 bases). CDR3 length: 14 residues. Germline assignment: CDR1 MNHEY and CDR2 SVGEGT. Deletions cut 5 bases from V and 5 bases from J, with 10 bases between. The CDR3 DNA follows: TGTGCCAGCAGTGTACAGGGACATAATTCACCCCTCCACTTT. As protein: CASSVQGHNSPLHF.

The V gene is TRBV6-2 or TRBV6-3, the J gene TRBJ1-1; 8 nucleotides line up with TRBD1. This CDR3 contains 15 residues. CDR1 is MNHEY and CDR2 is SVGEGT in the germline V gene. The trim removed 3 bases at V and 6 bases at J, leaving 9 bases unmatched. CDR3 amino acids: CASSYPRTGIPEAFF. DNA for the CDR3: TGTGCCAGCAGTTATCCTAGGACAGGGATACCTGAAGCTTTCTTT.

The chain carries TRBV28 and TRBJ2-3; unclear D gene. Germline assignment: CDR1 MDHEN and CDR2 SYDVKM. V was pared by 6 bases and J by 3 bases, with 13 bases between. The CDR3 contains 14 residues. CDR3 bases: TGTGCCAGCAGCCAGGTATTAAGAACAGATACGCAGTATTTT. This gives the protein CASSQVLRTDTQYF.

This clonotype was seen only a few times. V usage is TRBV20-1 and J usage is TRBJ1-6, with D perhaps TRBD1 (6 bases). This CDR3 region has 14 residues. Trimming left V 6 bases short and J 10 bases short, with 19 bases between. Germline V CDR1 and CDR2: DFQATT, SNEGSKA (reference sequence). The CDR3 nucleotides read TGCAGTGCGCGGACGGGGGCGACACAATCACCCCTCCACTTT. It is translated as CSARTGATQSPLHF.

Only a few counts were recorded for this clonotype. J is TRBJ1-2 and V is TRBV6-1; TRBD1 might be the D (6 bases). The CDR3 spans 13 residues. V was shortened by 7 bases and J by 5 bases, with 14 bases between the two germline ends. CDR1 MNHNS and CDR2 SASEGT come from the germline V gene. DNA of the CDR3: TGTGCCAGCACCTCAGGGGAAGGGTATGGCTACACCTTC. Translated: CASTSGEGYGYTF.

This clonotype was observed a single time. One end of the junction varies from germline; a read error may be responsible. The chain employs TRBV2 and TRBJ1-2; D perhaps matches TRBD1 (5 bases). Germline V gene sequence: CDR1 SNHLY, CDR2 FYNNEI. The length of the CDR3 is 13 residues. CDR3 DNA sequence: TGTGTCAGCAGGGAAGACAGTATCTATGGCTACACCTTC. Translating gives CVSREDSIYGYTF.

There are a few counts of this clonotype. This chain joins TRBV6-2 or TRBV6-3 and TRBJ1-6; 7 nucleotides match TRBD1. J was trimmed by 7 bases and V by 2 bases; bases with no gene match: 11. The CDR3 length is 17 residues. Germline assignment: CDR1 MNHEY and CDR2 SVGEGT. CDR3 protein: CASSYPRQGRNNSPLHF. The CDR3 DNA sequence: TGTGCCAGCAGTTACCCTCGACAGGGTAGGAACAATTCACCCCTCCACTTT.

The chain links TRBV5-4 to TRBJ2-5; D gene ambiguous. Trimming took 0 bases from V and 1 from J, leaving 4 bases between them. Germline CDR1 reads SGHNT; CDR2 reads YYREEE (reference sequence). This CDR3 is built from 13 residues. As DNA, the CDR3 is TGTGCCAGCAGCTTGGGAGTCCAAGAGACCCAGTACTTC. Protein: CASSLGVQETQYF.

The J gene is TRBJ1-6, the V gene TRBV18; D not certain. V was trimmed by 0 bases and J by 7 bases, leaving 10 bases between them. CDR3 length: 15 residues. The germline CDR1 and CDR2 sequences are KGHSH and LQKENI. CDR3 in amino acids: CASSPPGQNNSPLHF. The CDR3 DNA is TGTGCCAGCTCACCACCTGGTCAGAACAATTCACCCCTCCACTTT.

J is TRBJ2-3 and V is TRBV21-1; TRBD2 is taken as the D call from the table, unchecked against the DNA. TRBV21-1 is a listed pseudogene. This CDR3 spans 15 amino acids. The CDR3 coding sequence is TGTGCCAGCAGCAAAGGAGCGGGGTGCACAGATACGCAGTATTTT. Protein: CASSKGAGCTDTQYF.

The chain recombines TRBV30 with TRBJ2-5; TRBD2 agrees at 9 bases. From germline, CDR1 is GTSNPN and CDR2 SVGIG (reference sequence). This CDR3 has 15 amino acids. The V and J ends lost 4 bases and 5 bases, in that order; junction bases with no gene match: 11. In nucleotides, the CDR3 is TGTGCCTGGACCTGGGCTCTAGCGGGAACGGAGACCCAGTACTTC. Encoded protein: CAWTWALAGTETQYF.

The chain joins TRBV20-1 to TRBJ2-3; 9 bases map to TRBD1. Germline trimming cut 0 bases from V and 3 bases from J; bases unmatched to any gene: 4. The CDR3 consists of 15 residues. From germline, CDR1 is DFQATT and CDR2 SNEGSKA (reference sequence). The CDR3 region is CSARDPGQGTDTQYF. Here the CDR3 DNA reads TGCAGTGCTAGAGATCCGGGACAGGGAACAGATACGCAGTATTTT.

The CDR3 loop reads CASSMFTQYF. In DNA, the CDR3 is TGTGCCAGTAGTATGTTCACCCAGTACTTC. The chain couples TRBV19 to TRBJ2-5; D unclear. The CDR3 is made up of 10 amino acids. CDR1 is LNHDA, CDR2 SQIVND, per germline (reference sequence). V lost 3 bases to trimming and J lost 8 bases, with 4 bases between them.